Listed here are 5 T cell receptor beta chains from one sample, sequenced in a study of OX40 agonist ivuxolimab in advanced cancers. The method was immunoSEQ multiplex PCR; TCRdb's version includes in-frame clones alone and lacks a portion of them. The sample carries approximately 100,000 clones, around nine tenths recorded once. The specimen was CD4+ or CD8+ T cells sorted from blood, collected in a trial of the OX40 agonist ivuxolimab. The receptors here all came from an adult with an advanced solid tumor such as melanoma, head and neck, liver or kidney cancer.

Only one count was recorded for this clone. The chain employs TRBV28 and TRBJ2-7, with 10 bases lining up with TRBD1. This CDR3 comprises 14 residues. V lost 4 bases and J lost 7; bases outside the gene matches: 7. CDR1 is MDHEN, CDR2 SYDVKM, per germline. The CDR3 bases are TGTGCCAGCAGTTCCGGGACAGGGGCCGTGGAGCAGTACTTC. The encoded protein is CASSSGTGAVEQYF.

The chain employs TRBV28 and TRBJ2-5, with D possibly matching TRBD2 (5 bases). Germline CDR1 reads MDHEN; CDR2 reads SYDVKM. CDR3 length: 16 residues. V lost 6 bases to trimming and J lost 1 base, with 18 bases between them. CDR3 sequence: CASRLGLLRRQETQYF. The CDR3 coding sequence is TGTGCCAGCAGACTCGGACTTCTCAGGCGCCAAGAGACCCAGTACTTC.

V and J are TRBV10-3 and TRBJ1-5; D perhaps matches TRBD1 (6 bases). Looked up from germline, CDR1 is ENHRY and CDR2 is SYGVKD. Trimming removed 4 bases from V and 4 bases from J, with 11 bases in between. The CDR3 extends over 14 amino acids. CDR3 region: CAISAGQTNQPQHF. In nucleotides, the CDR3 is TGTGCCATCAGTGCTGGACAGACTAATCAGCCCCAGCATTTT.

This clone was detected only once. For the CDR3, the DNA is TGTGCCAGCGGTTCTAGCGGGGGCCTCACAGATACGCAGTATTTT. Protein: CASGSSGGLTDTQYF. The J gene is TRBJ2-3, the V gene TRBV7-2, with 10 positions matching TRBD2. The CDR3 sequence is 15 residues long. CDR1 is SGHTA, CDR2 FQGNSA, per germline. Unmatched junction bases numbered 7, after V lost 8 bases and J lost 2 bases.

The V gene is TRBV10-3, the J gene TRBJ2-3; D call uncertain. Deletions cut 4 bases from V and 3 bases from J, with 11 bases between. CDR3 length: 14 residues. Germline V CDR1 and CDR2: ENHRY, SYGVKD. In nucleotides, the CDR3 is TGTGCCATCAGTGCCAAGGTTGGTACAGATACGCAGTATTTT. Amino acid sequence: CAISAKVGTDTQYF.